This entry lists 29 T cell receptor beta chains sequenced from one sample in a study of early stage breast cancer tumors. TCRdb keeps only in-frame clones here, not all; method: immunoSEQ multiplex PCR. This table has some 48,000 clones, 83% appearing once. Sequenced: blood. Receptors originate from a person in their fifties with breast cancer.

This CDR3 is CASSLGQDRDEQFF. CDR3 bases: TGCGCCAGCAGCTTGGGTCAGGACCGCGATGAGCAGTTCTTC. The chain combines TRBV5-1 with TRBJ2-1; D uncertain. Looked up from germline, CDR1 is SGHRS and CDR2 is YFSETQ. The CDR3 runs to 14 residues. The ends were cut back, 0 bases at V and 8 bases at J, with 12 bases in the middle. Together with reference TRBV5-1 and TRBJ2-1, the CDR3 gives the full variable domain: KAGVTQTPRYLIKTRGQQVTLSCSPISGHRSVSWYQQTPGQGLQFLFEYFSETQRNKGNFPGRFSGRQFSNSRSEMNVSTLELGDSALYLCASSLGQDRDEQFFGPGTRLTVL.

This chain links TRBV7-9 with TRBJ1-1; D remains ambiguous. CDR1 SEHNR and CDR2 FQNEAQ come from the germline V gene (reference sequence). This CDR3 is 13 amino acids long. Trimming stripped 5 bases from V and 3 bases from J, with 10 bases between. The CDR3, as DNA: TGTGCCAGCAGCCTGGACCAGGACACTGAAGCTTTCTTT. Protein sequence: CASSLDQDTEAFF.

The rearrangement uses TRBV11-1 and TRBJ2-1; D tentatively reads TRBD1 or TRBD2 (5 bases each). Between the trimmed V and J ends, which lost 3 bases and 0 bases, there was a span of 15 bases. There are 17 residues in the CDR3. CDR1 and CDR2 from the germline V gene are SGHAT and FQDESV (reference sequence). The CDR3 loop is CASSFGGIGASYNEQFF. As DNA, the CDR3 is TGTGCCAGCAGCTTTGGGGGAATAGGAGCCTCCTACAATGAGCAGTTCTTC.

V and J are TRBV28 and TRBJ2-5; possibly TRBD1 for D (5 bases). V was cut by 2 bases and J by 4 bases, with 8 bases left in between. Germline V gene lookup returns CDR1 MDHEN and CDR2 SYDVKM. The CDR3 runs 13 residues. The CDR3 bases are TGTGCCAGCAGTTTAGCAGGGTCAGAGACCCAGTACTTC. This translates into CASSLAGSETQYF.

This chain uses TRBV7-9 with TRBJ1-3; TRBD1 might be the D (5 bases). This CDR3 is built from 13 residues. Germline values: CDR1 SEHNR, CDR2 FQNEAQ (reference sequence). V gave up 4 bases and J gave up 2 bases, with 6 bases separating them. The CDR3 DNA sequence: TGTGCCAGCAGCTCAGGGACTGGAAACACCATATATTTT. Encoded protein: CASSSGTGNTIYF.

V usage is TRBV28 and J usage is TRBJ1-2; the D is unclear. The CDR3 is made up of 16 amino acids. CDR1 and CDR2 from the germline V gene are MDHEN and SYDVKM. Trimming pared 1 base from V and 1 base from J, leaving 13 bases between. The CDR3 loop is CASSLSVREFNYGYTF. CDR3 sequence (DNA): TGTGCCAGCAGTTTATCTGTCCGGGAGTTTAACTATGGCTACACCTTC.

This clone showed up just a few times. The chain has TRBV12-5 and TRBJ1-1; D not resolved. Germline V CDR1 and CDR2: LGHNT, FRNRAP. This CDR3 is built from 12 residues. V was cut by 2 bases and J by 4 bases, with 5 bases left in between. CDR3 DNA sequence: TGTGCTAGTGGTTTGTCAGCCACTGAAGCTTTCTTT. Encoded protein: CASGLSATEAFF.

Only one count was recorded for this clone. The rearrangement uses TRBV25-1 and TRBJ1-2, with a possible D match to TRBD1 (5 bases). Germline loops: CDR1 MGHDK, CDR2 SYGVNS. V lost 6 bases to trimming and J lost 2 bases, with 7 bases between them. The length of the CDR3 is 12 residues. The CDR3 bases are TGTGCCAGCAGGGGGCCGAACTATGGCTACACCTTC. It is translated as CASRGPNYGYTF.

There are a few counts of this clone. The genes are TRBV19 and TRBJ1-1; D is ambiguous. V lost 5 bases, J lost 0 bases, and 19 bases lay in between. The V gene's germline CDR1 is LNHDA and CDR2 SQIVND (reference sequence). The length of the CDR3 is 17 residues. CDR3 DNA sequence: TGTGCCAGTAGTCCCCGACGTTTACCGATTATGAACACTGAAGCTTTCTTT. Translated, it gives CASSPRRLPIMNTEAFF.

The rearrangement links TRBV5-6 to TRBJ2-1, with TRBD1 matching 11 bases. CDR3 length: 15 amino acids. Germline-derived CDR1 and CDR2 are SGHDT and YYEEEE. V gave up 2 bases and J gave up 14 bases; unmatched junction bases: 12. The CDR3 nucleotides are TGTGCCAGCAGCTTTTCGGACAGGGGGCAATCCCCGGAGTTCTTC. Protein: CASSFSDRGQSPEFF.

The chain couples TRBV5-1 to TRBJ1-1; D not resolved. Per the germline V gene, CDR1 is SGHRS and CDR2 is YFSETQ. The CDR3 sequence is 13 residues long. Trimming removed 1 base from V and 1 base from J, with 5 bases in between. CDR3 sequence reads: CASSLKRNTEAFF. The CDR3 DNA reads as TGCGCCAGCAGCTTGAAGAGGAACACTGAAGCTTTCTTT.

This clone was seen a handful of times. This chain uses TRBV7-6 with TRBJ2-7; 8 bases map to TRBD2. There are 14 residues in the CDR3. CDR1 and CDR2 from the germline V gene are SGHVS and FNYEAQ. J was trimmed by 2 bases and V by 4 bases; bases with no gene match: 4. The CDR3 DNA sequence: TGTGCCAGCAGCTCGGGACTAGGCGCCTACGAGCAGTACTTC. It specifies CASSSGLGAYEQYF.

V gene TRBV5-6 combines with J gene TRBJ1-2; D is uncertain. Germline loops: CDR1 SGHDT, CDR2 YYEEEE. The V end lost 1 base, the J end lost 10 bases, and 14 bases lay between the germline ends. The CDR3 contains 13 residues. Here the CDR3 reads CASSLSPAPDYTF. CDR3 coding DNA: TGTGCCAGCAGCTTGTCCCCGGCGCCAGACTACACCTTC.

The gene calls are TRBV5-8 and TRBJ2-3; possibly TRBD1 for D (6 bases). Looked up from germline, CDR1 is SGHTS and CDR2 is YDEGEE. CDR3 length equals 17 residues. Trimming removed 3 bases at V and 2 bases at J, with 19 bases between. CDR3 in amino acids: CASSSGTYTQHTDTQYF. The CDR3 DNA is TGTGCCAGCAGCTCCGGGACATACACACAACACACAGATACGCAGTATTTT.

Here the CDR3 DNA reads TGCGCCAGCAGCTTTGCGGTCTCCTACAATGAGCAGTTCTTC. Protein product: CASSFAVSYNEQFF. V gene TRBV5-1 combines with J gene TRBJ2-1, with D uncertain. Germline assignment: CDR1 SGHRS and CDR2 YFSETQ. The V end was cut by 2 bases, the J end by 0 bases, with 6 bases between. This CDR3 region has 14 residues.

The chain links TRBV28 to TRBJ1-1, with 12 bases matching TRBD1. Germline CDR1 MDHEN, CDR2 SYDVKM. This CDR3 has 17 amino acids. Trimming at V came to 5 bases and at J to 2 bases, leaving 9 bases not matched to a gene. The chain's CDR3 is CASSPAGTGGLNTEAFF. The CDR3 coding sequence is TGTGCCAGCAGTCCCGCCGGGACAGGGGGCCTCAACACTGAAGCTTTCTTT.

The CDR3 is CASSLDGYLNQPQHF. The CDR3 DNA is TGTGCCAGCAGCTTGGACGGATACCTAAATCAGCCCCAGCATTTT. The chain employs TRBV5-6 and TRBJ1-5; no definite D call. Trimming cost V 0 bases and J 4 bases, with 11 bases left between them. This CDR3 spans 15 amino acids. Germline loops: CDR1 SGHDT, CDR2 YYEEEE.

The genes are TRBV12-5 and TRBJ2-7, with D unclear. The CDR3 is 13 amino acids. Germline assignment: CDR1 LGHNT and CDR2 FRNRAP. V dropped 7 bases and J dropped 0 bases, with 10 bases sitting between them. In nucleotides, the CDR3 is TGTGCTAGTGCCGGACGGAACTCCTACGAGCAGTACTTC. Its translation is CASAGRNSYEQYF.

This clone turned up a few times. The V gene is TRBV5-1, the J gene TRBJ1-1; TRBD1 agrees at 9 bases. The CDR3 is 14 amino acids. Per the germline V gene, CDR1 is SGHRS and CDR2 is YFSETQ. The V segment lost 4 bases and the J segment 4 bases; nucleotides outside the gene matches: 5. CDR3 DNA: TGCGCCAGCAGCCTAAGGGGACAGGGCACTGAAGCTTTCTTT. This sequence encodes CASSLRGQGTEAFF.

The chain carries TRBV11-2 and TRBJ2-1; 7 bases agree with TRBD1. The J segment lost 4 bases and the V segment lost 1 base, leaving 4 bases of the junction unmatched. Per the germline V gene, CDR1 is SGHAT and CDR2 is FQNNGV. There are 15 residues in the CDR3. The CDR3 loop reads CASSLGWDRYNEQFF. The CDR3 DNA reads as TGTGCCAGCAGCTTAGGGTGGGACAGATACAATGAGCAGTTCTTC.

The CDR3 protein is CASSRPGEKNTEAFF. Written as DNA, the CDR3 is TGTGCCAGTAGCCGACCTGGGGAGAAGAACACTGAAGCTTTCTTT. The J gene is TRBJ1-1, the V gene TRBV19, with no clear D. The CDR3 is 15 residues long. Trimming left V 6 bases short and J 1 base short, with 15 bases between. Germline assignment: CDR1 LNHDA and CDR2 SQIVND (reference sequence).

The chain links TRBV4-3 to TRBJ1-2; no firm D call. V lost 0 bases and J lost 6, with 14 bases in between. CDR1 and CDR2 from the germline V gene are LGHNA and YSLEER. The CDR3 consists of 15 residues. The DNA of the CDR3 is TGCGCCAGCAGCCAAGATCAAGGAGGTTTTAATGGCTACACCTTC. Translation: CASSQDQGGFNGYTF.

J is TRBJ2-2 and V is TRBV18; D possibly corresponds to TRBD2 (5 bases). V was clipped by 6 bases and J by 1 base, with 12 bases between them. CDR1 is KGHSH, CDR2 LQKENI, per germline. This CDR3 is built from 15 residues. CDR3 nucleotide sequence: TGTGCCAGCTCCCCGACTACCGAGAACACCGGGGAGCTGTTTTTT. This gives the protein CASSPTTENTGELFF.

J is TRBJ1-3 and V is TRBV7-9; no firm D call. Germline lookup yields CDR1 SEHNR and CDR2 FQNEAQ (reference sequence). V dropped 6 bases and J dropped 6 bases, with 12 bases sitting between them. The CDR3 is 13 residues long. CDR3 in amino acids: CASSFISENTIYF. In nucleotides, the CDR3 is TGTGCCAGCAGTTTCATTTCGGAAAACACCATATATTTT.

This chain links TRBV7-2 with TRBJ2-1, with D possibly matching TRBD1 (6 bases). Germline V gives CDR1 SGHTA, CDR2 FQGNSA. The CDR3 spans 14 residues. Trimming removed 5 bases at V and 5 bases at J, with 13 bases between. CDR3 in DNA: TGTGCCAGCAGCCCACGGACAGTTAACAATGAGCAGTTCTTC. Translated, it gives CASSPRTVNNEQFF.

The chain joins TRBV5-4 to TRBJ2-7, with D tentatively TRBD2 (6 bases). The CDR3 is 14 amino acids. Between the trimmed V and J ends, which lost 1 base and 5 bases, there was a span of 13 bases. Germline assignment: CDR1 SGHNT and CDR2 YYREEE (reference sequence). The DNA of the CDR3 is TGTGCCAGCAGCTTGAGACGGGAGAGGGACGAGCAGTACTTC. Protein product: CASSLRRERDEQYF.

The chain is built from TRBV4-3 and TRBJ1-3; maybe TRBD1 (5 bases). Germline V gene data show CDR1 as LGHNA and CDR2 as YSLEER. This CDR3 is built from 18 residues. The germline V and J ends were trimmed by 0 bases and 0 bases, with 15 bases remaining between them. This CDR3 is CASSQDLLRGSSGNTIYF. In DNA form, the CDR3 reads TGCGCCAGCAGCCAAGATCTTTTGCGGGGGAGCTCTGGAAACACCATATATTTT.

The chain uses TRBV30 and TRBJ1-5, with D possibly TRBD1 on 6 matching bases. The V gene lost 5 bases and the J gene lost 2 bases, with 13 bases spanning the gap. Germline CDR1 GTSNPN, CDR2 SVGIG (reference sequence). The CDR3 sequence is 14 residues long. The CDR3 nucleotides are TGTGCCTGGGATCCAGGGGTTGGCAATCAGCCCCAGCATTTT. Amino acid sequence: CAWDPGVGNQPQHF.

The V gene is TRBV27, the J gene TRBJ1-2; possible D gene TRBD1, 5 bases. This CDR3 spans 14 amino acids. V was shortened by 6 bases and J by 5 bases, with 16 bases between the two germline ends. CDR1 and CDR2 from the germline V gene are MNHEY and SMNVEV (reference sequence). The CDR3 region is CASSGAGRKYGYTF. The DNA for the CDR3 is TGTGCCAGCAGCGGGGCAGGGCGAAAGTATGGCTACACCTTC.